A selection of T cell receptor beta chains follows, all from one sample in a study of CD8 T cells in ankylosing spondylitis. TCRdb analysed the 5' RACE reads with MiXCR anew, one entry per CDR3 protein. The sample has 130,000 or so distinct CDR3 sequences, roughly 17% seen once; the top ten hold roughly a third. Sequencing input: blood, either unsorted or a sorted T cell fraction (not recorded which). The receptors derive from a male donor with ankylosing spondylitis. Each CDR3 is given with its conserved first and last residue. Fields, in order: V gene, J gene, CDR3 protein.

>TRBV10-3|TRBJ2-2
CAISRPGLENTGELFF
>TRBV9|TRBJ2-7
CASSVGAPSSYEQYF
>TRBV28|TRBJ2-1
CASIRLAGGPYNEQFF
>TRBV12-3/TRBV12-4|TRBJ2-7
CAISFLVGRRAVSYEQYF
>TRBV20-1|TRBJ2-7
CSARRQGDYEQYF
>TRBV27|TRBJ2-7
CASSIRQGLVYEQYF
>TRBV2|TRBJ2-2
CASMDTNTGELFF
>TRBV7-8|TRBJ1-5
CASSPRSADSNQPQHF
>TRBV29-1|TRBJ1-2
CSVVGGLNYGYTF
>TRBV6-2/TRBV6-3|TRBJ1-1
CASTQTVNTEAFF
>TRBV2|TRBJ1-6
CASSRPTEYNSPLHF
>TRBV7-9|TRBJ2-7
CASSPETVSYEQYF
>TRBV27|TRBJ2-1
CASSQGTSGNNEQFF
>TRBV4-2|TRBJ2-5
CASSLLRGETQYF
>TRBV29-1|TRBJ2-1
CSVERGPTWVGNEQFF
>TRBV7-9|TRBJ2-7
CASSLVGHSYEQYF
>TRBV6-1|TRBJ1-1
CASSEWGPGGTEAFF
>TRBV27|TRBJ2-3
CASSFGSTDTQYF
>TRBV20-1|TRBJ2-7
CSATGTKNYEQYF
>TRBV24-1|TRBJ2-2
CATSDPTGELFF
>TRBV27|TRBJ2-7
CASSLGTSGRAYEQYF
>TRBV12-3/TRBV12-4|TRBJ2-7
CASSSQGVPGSYEQYF
>TRBV28|TRBJ1-3
CASSLMAVGNTIYF
>TRBV7-3|TRBJ1-1
CASSQGGANTEAFF
>TRBV5-1|TRBJ2-7
CASSLEAFFYEQYF
>TRBV7-6|TRBJ1-1
CASSLEGKEAFF
>TRBV27|TRBJ1-1
CASSFGGGRAFF
>TRBV28|TRBJ2-7
CASRSTETYEQYF
>TRBV24-1|TRBJ2-3
CAVGGDSVGTDTQYF
>TRBV27|TRBJ1-2
CASSSSGAQRGYTF
>TRBV7-8|TRBJ2-7
CASSERDSSYEQYF
>TRBV2|TRBJ2-7
CASSGTDIYYEQYF
>TRBV7-9|TRBJ2-2
CASSPKLSTADTGELFF
>TRBV7-3|TRBJ2-1
CASSPRDSYNEQFF
>TRBV6-6|TRBJ2-7
CASSVQGDLEQYF
>TRBV4-1|TRBJ2-7
CASSPRGGVSYEQYF
>TRBV29-1|TRBJ2-7
CSVDAGTSGSLYEQYF
>TRBV2|TRBJ1-4
CASSERDEKLFF
>TRBV9|TRBJ2-2
CASSEVDDARFPGELFF
>TRBV6-2/TRBV6-3|TRBJ1-1
CASLGLEAFF
>TRBV9|TRBJ2-2
CASPANTGELFF
>TRBV10-3|TRBJ2-3
CAITAGTSGSVDTQYF
>TRBV5-1|TRBJ2-7
CASSPGDYPYEQYF
>TRBV9|TRBJ1-3
CASSVGGAHHTIYF
>TRBV10-3|TRBJ2-2
CAITESNTGELFF
>TRBV12-3/TRBV12-4|TRBJ2-7
CASSLNHRYEQYF
>TRBV24-1|TRBJ2-3
CATSDYDRGADSDTQYF